A selection of T cell receptor beta chains follows, all from one sample in a study of T cell responses to AZD1222 COVID-19 vaccine. Data came from immunoSEQ multiplex PCR; TCRdb stores just in-frame clones and leaves some out. Of roughly 160,000 clones listed, about 83% are singletons. Specimen: peripheral blood, collected 28 days after the second AZD1222 dose. These receptors were obtained from an adult who received the AZD1222 COVID-19 vaccine. Each CDR3 is given with its conserved first and last residue. A D gene is named only where the DNA matches it firmly. Clone sizes are given selectively: once, few, many, or a class where the clone is expanded.

j_call v_call clone_size d_call cdr3_nt cdr3_aa
TRBJ2-7 TRBV7-8 . . TGTGCCAGCAGCTTAGGGCCGGTCTACGAGCAGTACTTC CASSLGPVYEQYF
TRBJ2-5 TRBV10-3 once . TGTGCCATCAAAGGGGGACAAGAGACCCAGTACTTC CAIKGGQETQYF
TRBJ2-7 TRBV4-2 . TRBD2 TGTGCCAGCAGCCAAGATTGGAGCGGGGGGGCCTACGAGCAGTACTTC CASSQDWSGGAYEQYF
TRBJ2-5 TRBV28 . . TGTGCCAGCAGTCTGGCCGGAGGACTCCAGTACTTC CASSLAGGLQYF
TRBJ2-3 TRBV7-9 . . TGTGCCAGCAGCTGGGGGGAGACAGATACGCAGTATTTT CASSWGETDTQYF
TRBJ2-5 TRBV4-2 . TRBD2 TGTGCCAGCAGCCAAGACCGAAAGAGGGGACTAAACTTC CASSQDRKRGLNF
TRBJ1-3 TRBV3-1/TRBV3-2 . . TGTGCCAGCAGCCTGACCGGACCCTCTGGAAACACCATATATTTT CASSLTGPSGNTIYF
TRBJ1-1 TRBV9 . . TGTGCCAGCAGCGTTAGCTCGACAGGAGGAACTGAAGCTTTCTTT CASSVSSTGGTEAFF
TRBJ1-6 TRBV2 . . TGTGCCAGCAGTGAGGGACACTCCGGGGAGTCACCCCTCCACTTT CASSEGHSGESPLHF
TRBJ2-7 TRBV25-1 . TRBD1 TGTGCCAGCAGTGAAAATCCACAGGGGGCCCTCACCTACGAGCAGTACTTC CASSENPQGALTYEQYF
TRBJ2-6 TRBV5-1 once TRBD1 TGCGCCAGCAGCGTATACAGGGGCTCTGGGGCCAACGTCCTGACTTTC CASSVYRGSGANVLTF
TRBJ2-3 TRBV27 once . TGTGCCAGCAGTTCGTCCCCGGGCGGACCTCTCACAGATACGCAGTATTTT CASSSSPGGPLTDTQYF
TRBJ1-5 TRBV30 . . TGTGCCTGGAGTACACAGGGTAATCAGCCCCAGCATTTT CAWSTQGNQPQHF
TRBJ2-3 TRBV9 once . TGTGCCAGCAGCGTTCGGGGCCGTAGCACAGATACGCAGTATTTT CASSVRGRSTDTQYF
TRBJ1-5 TRBV11-2 . . TGTGCCAGCAGCGTACAGGGCGGGCAGCCCCAGCATTTT CASSVQGGQPQHF
TRBJ2-5 TRBV18 . . TGTGCCAGCTCACTATTTGGGGGAGAGACCCAGTACTTC CASSLFGGETQYF
TRBJ1-3 TRBV4-3 . . TGCGCCAGCAGCCAAGTCGGAAACACCATATATTTT CASSQVGNTIYF
TRBJ1-2 TRBV5-6 . TRBD1 TGTGCCAGCAGCTTGGGTGAGGGGGCCCTATTCAACTATGGCTACACCTTC CASSLGEGALFNYGYTF
TRBJ1-2 TRBV7-2 once . TGTGCCAGCAGCCCGCGTTTGTTGGGATACTATGGCTACACCTTC CASSPRLLGYYGYTF
TRBJ1-2 TRBV4-2 . . TGTGCCAGCAGCCAAGATTCCGAGGAACCCAACTATGGCTACACCTTC CASSQDSEEPNYGYTF
TRBJ2-7 TRBV19 . TRBD1 TGTGCCAGTAGTTTCGGGACAGCCTACGAGCAGTACTTC CASSFGTAYEQYF
TRBJ2-7 TRBV2 once TRBD1 TGTGCCAGGGGACAGGGAGGCTCCTACGAGCAGTACTTC CARGQGGSYEQYF
TRBJ2-5 TRBV9 once . TGTGCCAGCAGTGTGGGGGGGCCAACGGAGACCCAGTACTTC CASSVGGPTETQYF
TRBJ2-1 TRBV7-2 . . TGTGCCAGCAGCTTTCCAAGGGTTGGCAATGAGCAGTTCTTC CASSFPRVGNEQFF
TRBJ1-4 TRBV13 . . TGTGCCAGCAGCCTATCGGGTAGGATGTTTTTT CASSLSGRMFF
TRBJ2-1 TRBV6-5 . TRBD2 TGTGCCAGCGCCCTCTTGTCGGGGGGAAACAATGAGCAGTTCTTC CASALLSGGNNEQFF
TRBJ1-2 TRBV6-5 . . TGTGCCAGCAGGAACCCTCTAGGGGGGGGAAGGGGCTACACCTTC CASRNPLGGGRGYTF
TRBJ1-3 TRBV6-5 . . TGTGCCAGCAGACGGACGGAAGACTCTGGAAACACCATATATTTT CASRRTEDSGNTIYF
TRBJ2-3 TRBV19 . . TGTGCCCACAGGGACAGCGGGGTGAATACGCAGTATTTT CAHRDSGVNTQYF
TRBJ2-1 TRBV5-5 once TRBD1 TGTGCCAGCAGCTCGCAGACAGGGGGAACCTACAATGAGCAGTTCTTC CASSSQTGGTYNEQFF
TRBJ1-3 TRBV19 few . TGTGCCAGTAGTTACGGAAGCTCTGGAAACACCATATATTTT CASSYGSSGNTIYF
TRBJ2-1 TRBV4-3 . . TGCGCCAGCAGCCCGCCCCGACTGGACTACAATGAGCAGTTCTTC CASSPPRLDYNEQFF
TRBJ2-6 TRBV29-1 . TRBD1 TGCAGCGTTGACTACAGGGGGCCCTCCGGGGCCAACGTCCTGACTTTC CSVDYRGPSGANVLTF
TRBJ1-2 TRBV21-1 . . TGTGCCAGCAGCAATGTTTACAGTACCAGCTATGGCTACACCTTC CASSNVYSTSYGYTF
TRBJ2-1 TRBV5-1 . TRBD1 TGCGCCAGCAGCTTGGTGCAGGGGGCGTACAATGAGCAGTTCTTC CASSLVQGAYNEQFF
TRBJ1-6 TRBV6-2/TRBV6-3 once TRBD1 TGTGCCAGCAGTTCGACAGGGGGGGTGACTGCCCTCCACTTT CASSSTGGVTALHF
TRBJ2-6 TRBV19 . TRBD1 TGTGCCAGTTTCCATCCGGGACAGGGGGCGGTAGGGGCCAACGTCCTGACTTTC CASFHPGQGAVGANVLTF
TRBJ2-5 TRBV12-3/TRBV12-4 . . TGTGCCAGCAGTTTATTGGATGTGGAGACCCAGTACTTC CASSLLDVETQYF
TRBJ2-5 TRBV3-1/TRBV3-2 . TRBD2 TGTGCCAGCAGCCTCTTAGCGGGGGTCGTGCAAGAGACCCAGTACTTC CASSLLAGVVQETQYF
TRBJ1-4 TRBV25-1 . TRBD1 TGTGCCAGCAGCAGGACAGGGGGCTTTGAAAAACTGTTTTTT CASSRTGGFEKLFF
TRBJ2-2 TRBV6-5 . TRBD1 TGTGCCAGCAGTTTCCGACAGGGTTATGGCGGGGAGCTGTTTTTT CASSFRQGYGGELFF
TRBJ1-1 TRBV7-9 few TRBD1 TGTGCCAGCAGCTGGGACAGCACTGAAGCTTTCTTT CASSWDSTEAFF
TRBJ1-3 TRBV18 . . TGTGCCAGCTCACCACCTGAAGGGTTCGGCGGAAACACCATATATTTT CASSPPEGFGGNTIYF
TRBJ2-7 TRBV4-3 . . TGCGCCAGCAGCCAAGCGCGAGGGAACGACGAGCAGTACTTC CASSQARGNDEQYF
TRBJ2-3 TRBV7-8 . . TGTGCCAGCAGCCCGCAAGGGGGTGGCAGGGGTACAGATACGCAGTATTTT CASSPQGGGRGTDTQYF
TRBJ2-3 TRBV5-6 . . TGTGCCAGCAGCTTTGGGTGGGGGGACACAGATACGCAGTATTTT CASSFGWGDTDTQYF
TRBJ1-5 TRBV12-5 . . TGTGCTAGTGGTTTTACAGGGAGGGATCAGCCCCAGCATTTT CASGFTGRDQPQHF
TRBJ1-1 TRBV4-1 . . TGCGCCAGCAGCCAAGGTCCAGAAATGAACACTGAAGCTTTCTTT CASSQGPEMNTEAFF
TRBJ2-3 TRBV3-1/TRBV3-2 . . TGTGCCAGCAGCGAAGCTATGGACAGCGGGAGCACAGATACGCAGTATTTT CASSEAMDSGSTDTQYF
TRBJ2-2 TRBV5-6 . . TGTGCCAGCAGCCCTCCGTGGGGGTCAAACACCGGGGAGCTGTTTTTT CASSPPWGSNTGELFF
TRBJ1-2 TRBV12-3/TRBV12-4 . . TGTGCCAGCAGACTAACCGGGGTTGGCTACACCTTC CASRLTGVGYTF
TRBJ1-6 TRBV19 once TRBD1 TGTGCCAGTAGTACAACCTACAGGGGATCATCACCCCTCCACTTT CASSTTYRGSSPLHF
TRBJ1-2 TRBV3-1/TRBV3-2 . . TGTGCCAGCAGCCAAGATACTAGGTTACTTGGCTACACCTTC CASSQDTRLLGYTF
TRBJ2-2 TRBV21-1 once . TGTGCCAGCAGCAACCGACTAGCCCCGCCAACCGGGGAGCTGTTTTTT CASSNRLAPPTGELFF
TRBJ1-2 TRBV12-3/TRBV12-4 . . TGTGCCAGCAGTTTTCTGACAGGCTATGGCTACACCTTC CASSFLTGYGYTF
TRBJ1-2 TRBV4-3 . . TGCGCCAGCAGCCAAGAAGGTGGAGGGGACTATGGCTACACCTTC CASSQEGGGDYGYTF
TRBJ1-5 TRBV4-1 . TRBD1 TGCGCCAGCAGCCAAGGACAGGGAGGACCCAATCAGCCCCAGCATTTT CASSQGQGGPNQPQHF
TRBJ1-3 TRBV3-1/TRBV3-2 . TRBD1 TGTGCCAGCGGACAGGGATTCGATTCTGGAAACACCATATATTTT CASGQGFDSGNTIYF
TRBJ1-6 TRBV6-5 . . TGTGCCAGCAGACGGACATCGGCCGGTTCACCCCTCCACTTT CASRRTSAGSPLHF